The 25 T cell receptor beta chains in this list originate from one sample, sequenced in a study of blood T cells in healthy people across ages. The authors ran a second PCR of about 6 to 11 cycles using a sample-barcoded 5' primer and a J-beta primer mix. MiXCR, applied by TCRdb to the 5' RACE reads, yields one record per CDR3 protein. Altogether around 800,000 distinct CDR3 sequences are present, roughly 50% being singletons, with the ten largest covering about 42%. The material sequenced was blood. Receptors were obtained from an elderly man in good health.

The chain is built from TRBV20-1 and TRBJ2-5; the D gene could be TRBD1 or TRBD2 (6 bases each). The CDR3 spans 15 residues. Germline CDR1 is DFQATT and CDR2 is SNEGSKA (reference sequence). Trimming removed 5 bases from V and 5 bases from J, with 21 bases in between. CDR3 protein: CSAPRGRGSQETQYF. The CDR3 DNA sequence: TGCAGTGCTCCCCGGGGGCGGGGCTCCCAGGAGACCCAGTACTTC.

This clonotype is a singleton in its sample. The chain is built from TRBV20-1 and TRBJ2-5, with a tentative D call TRBD2 (6 bases). V was clipped by 6 bases and J by 11 bases, with 19 bases between them. This CDR3 region has 12 residues. CDR1 and CDR2 from the germline V gene are DFQATT and SNEGSKA (reference sequence). The CDR3 protein is CSASRGNNEQYF. In DNA form, the CDR3 reads TGCAGTGCCTCGCGCGGGAACAATGAGCAGTACTTC.

The chain joins TRBV7-9 to TRBJ1-4, with D tentatively TRBD1 (5 bases). This CDR3 region has 15 residues. V was trimmed by 1 base and J by 8 bases, leaving 14 bases between them. Looked up from germline, CDR1 is SEHNR and CDR2 is FQNEAQ (reference sequence). CDR3 bases: TGTGCCAGCAGCTTAGGGGGCCGGGGACCCGAAAAACTGTTTTTT. Protein product: CASSLGGRGPEKLFF.

The chain uses TRBV6-2 or TRBV6-3 and TRBJ2-5; possibly TRBD2 for D (6 bases). V lost 4 bases and J lost 3, with 15 bases in between. The CDR3 has 15 amino acids. Germline loops: CDR1 MNHEY, CDR2 SVGEGT. CDR3 DNA: TGTGCCAGCAGTTCCCCGGGACTGGGGGAAGAGACCCAGTACTTC. Translating it yields CASSSPGLGEETQYF.

The genes are TRBV21-1 and TRBJ2-7. TRBV21-1 corresponds to a pseudogene. The CDR3 has 12 amino acids. CDR3 in amino acids: CARLLIDDEQYF. The CDR3 nucleotides are TGTGCCAGGCTACTCATAGACGACGAGCAGTACTTC.

As for this clonotype: A much larger clone lies one base from this, so it may be a read error. V gene TRBV20-1 combines with J gene TRBJ2-1, with D tentatively TRBD1 or TRBD2 (5 bases each). Germline V gives CDR1 DFQATT, CDR2 SNEGSKA (reference sequence). Trimming left V 6 bases short and J 10 bases short, with 25 bases between. This CDR3 region has 15 residues. CDR3 residues: CSANSGTRSSYEQFF. In nucleotides, the CDR3 is TGCAGTGCCAACTCCGGGACCCGTAGCTCCTACGAGCAGTTCTTC.

V usage is TRBV6-1 and J usage is TRBJ2-1; 8 bases line up with TRBD2. Germline V gene lookup returns CDR1 MNHNS and CDR2 SASEGT. The CDR3 length is 13 residues. J was trimmed by 9 bases and V by 7 bases; bases with no gene match: 8. The CDR3 loop is CASTRAGVGEQFF. CDR3 DNA sequence: TGTGCCAGCACCAGAGCGGGAGTTGGTGAGCAGTTCTTC.

This clonotype has just one count. The chain has TRBV7-2 and TRBJ2-1; D possibly corresponds to TRBD2 (6 bases). V was pared by 5 bases and J by 0 bases, with 20 bases between. The CDR3 consists of 18 residues. Germline-derived CDR1 and CDR2 are SGHTA and FQGNSA. CDR3 nucleotide sequence: TGTGCCAGCAGCGAGCGGAGGGTCAGTACGAGCTCCTACAATGAGCAGTTCTTC. Residues: CASSERRVSTSSYNEQFF.

The rearrangement links TRBV6-1 to TRBJ2-7; 9 bases map to TRBD2. The CDR3 runs 14 residues. V was clipped by 6 bases and J by 9 bases; unmatched bases: 12. Germline-derived CDR1 and CDR2 are MNHNS and SASEGT. This CDR3 is CASSAGTSINGQYF. The CDR3 DNA reads as TGTGCCAGCAGCGCCGGGACTAGCATTAACGGGCAGTACTTC.

A few counts support this clonotype. V is TRBV4-2 and J is TRBJ2-3; D might be TRBD1 (5 bases). The V gene's germline CDR1 is LGHNA and CDR2 YNFKEQ. The germline V and J ends were trimmed by 1 base and 6 bases, with 14 bases remaining between them. This CDR3 has 15 amino acids. The CDR3 reads CASSQVGQTTDTQYF. CDR3 sequence (DNA): TGTGCCAGCAGCCAAGTGGGGCAGACGACGGATACGCAGTATTTT.

The chain joins TRBV7-9 to TRBJ2-4; TRBD2 aligns across 7 bases. This CDR3 spans 16 amino acids. After removal of 3 bases from V and 2 bases from J, the junction contained 7 bases not matched to a gene. Looked up from germline, CDR1 is SEHNR and CDR2 is FQNEAQ (reference sequence). In nucleotides, the CDR3 is TGTGCCAGCAGCTTGCGGCAGGGAGGGTCCAAAAACATTCAGTACTTC. Amino acids: CASSLRQGGSKNIQYF.

The chain uses TRBV20-1 and TRBJ2-7; 8 bases agree with TRBD1. The germline CDR1 and CDR2 sequences are DFQATT and SNEGSKA (reference sequence). This CDR3 is 14 amino acids long. V trimming: 5 bases; J trimming: 4 bases; junction bases outside the gene matches: 10. The CDR3 sequence: CSAGRQGQIYEQYF. The CDR3 DNA sequence: TGCAGTGCTGGGAGACAGGGGCAAATTTACGAGCAGTACTTC.

This clonotype was picked up a small number of times. The J gene is TRBJ2-7, the V gene TRBV27; a weak D match, TRBD1 (6 bases). The CDR3 consists of 13 residues. Germline CDR1 reads MNHEY; CDR2 reads SMNVEV (reference sequence). The V end was cut by 6 bases, the J end by 3 bases, with 12 bases between. The CDR3 loop is CASSPRGGYEQYF. CDR3 nucleotide sequence: TGTGCCAGCAGCCCCCGAGGGGGCTACGAGCAGTACTTC.

The chain's CDR3 is CASSLGGRGPIDTQYF. CDR3 DNA: TGTGCCAGCAGCTTAGGGGGACGAGGGCCAATAGATACGCAGTATTTT. This chain uses TRBV7-3 with TRBJ2-3, with D perhaps matching TRBD1 or TRBD2 (5 bases each). The CDR3 is made up of 16 amino acids. The V end was cut by 2 bases, the J end by 5 bases, with 17 bases between. CDR1 is SGHTA and CDR2 is FQGTGA in the germline V gene.

V gene TRBV30 combines with J gene TRBJ1-2; D is perhaps TRBD1 (6 bases). V was trimmed by 0 bases and J by 6 bases, leaving 11 bases between them. Germline CDR1 reads GTSNPN; CDR2 reads SVGIG (reference sequence). The CDR3 consists of 13 residues. CDR3 loop: CAWSVGGDNGYTF. The CDR3 bases are TGTGCCTGGAGTGTAGGGGGTGACAATGGCTACACCTTC.

This chain connects TRBV6-6 to TRBJ2-7; 9 bases are a match to TRBD1. This CDR3 region has 14 residues. CDR1 MNHNY and CDR2 SVGAGI come from the germline V gene (reference sequence). The V and J ends lost 7 bases and 2 bases, in that order; junction bases with no gene match: 6. The CDR3, as DNA: TGTGCCAGCACACCGGGACAGGGTACCTACGAGCAGTACTTC. Translating it yields CASTPGQGTYEQYF.

This chain joins TRBV27 and TRBJ1-5; D perhaps matches TRBD1 (5 bases). Trimming shortened V by 0 bases and J by 6 bases, and 12 bases separated the two germline ends. CDR1 and CDR2 (germline): MNHEY, SMNVEV (reference sequence). This CDR3 has 15 amino acids. The CDR3 nucleotides are TGTGCCAGCAGTTTATCGGGCAGGGCCGCTCAGCCCCAGCATTTT. Protein product: CASSLSGRAAQPQHF.

This clonotype was counted many times. This may come from a read error, since a much larger clone is one base off. The rearrangement uses TRBV7-2 and TRBJ2-5; D is possibly TRBD2 (5 bases). Per germline, CDR1 SGHTA and CDR2 FQGNSA. The CDR3 spans 14 residues. V was pared by 3 bases and J by 11 bases, with 19 bases between. CDR3 sequence (DNA): TGTGCCAGCAGCTTGCGGCGGGTGGGGAGTGAGCAGTACTTC. Translated, it gives CASSLRRVGSEQYF. The entire variable domain, with the rest obtained from reference TRBV7-2 and TRBJ2-5, is as follows: GAGVSQSPSNKVTEKGKDVELRCDPISGHTALYWYRQSLGQGLEFLIYFQGNSAPDKSGLPSDRFSAERTGGSVSTLTIQRTQQEDSAVYLCASSLRRVGSEQYFGPGTRLLVL.

This clonotype was counted once. This rearrangement joins TRBV27 to TRBJ2-7; TRBD2 agrees at 7 bases. The closer fit of TRBJ2-4 to the DNA end suggests the J call may be wrong. The germline V gene has CDR1 MNHEY and CDR2 SMNVEV (reference sequence). This CDR3 is built from 12 residues. The CDR3 loop is CASGGGSHIQYF. The CDR3 coding sequence is TGTGCCAGCGGCGGGGGTTCGCACATTCAGTACTTC.

The chain recombines TRBV11-2 with TRBJ2-3; D may be TRBD1 (6 bases). Germline assignment: CDR1 SGHAT and CDR2 FQNNGV. Trimming took off 7 bases at V and 14 bases at J, with 22 bases between the two ends. The CDR3 totals 13 residues. CDR3 nucleotides: TGTGCCAGCACCGGGACATCGGGCAGATACGCGTATTTT. Protein sequence: CASTGTSGRYAYF.

The chain joins TRBV7-2 to TRBJ2-3, with D tentatively TRBD2 (6 bases). The germline V and J ends were trimmed by 5 bases and 14 bases, with 26 bases remaining between them. CDR3 length: 15 residues. The germline V gene encodes CDR1 SGHTA and CDR2 FQGNSA. CDR3 nucleotide sequence: TGTGCCAGCAGCCACCCCGGGACTCAGCACAGAGACGCGTATTTT. Encoded protein: CASSHPGTQHRDAYF.

This clonotype was found many times. This rearrangement joins TRBV6-2 or TRBV6-3 to TRBJ2-6, with D hard to call. The length of the CDR3 is 12 residues. Trimming shortened V by 6 bases and J by 0 bases, and 0 bases separated the two germline ends. CDR1 is MNHEY and CDR2 is SVGEGT in the germline V gene. The chain's CDR3 is CASSSGANVLTF. For the CDR3, the DNA is TGTGCCAGCAGCTCTGGGGCCAACGTCCTGACTTTC.

The chain links TRBV5-1 to TRBJ1-6; TRBD1 might be the D (6 bases). The CDR3 is 15 amino acids. From germline, CDR1 is SGHRS and CDR2 YFSETQ. The V and J ends lost 0 bases and 9 bases respectively, with 13 bases between them. CDR3 coding DNA: TGCGCCAGCAGCTTGGCCGCAGGGGACGGTTCACCCCTCCACTTT. Residues: CASSLAAGDGSPLHF.

The table lists this clonotype with a few counts. The chain joins TRBV7-2 to TRBJ2-5; 10 bases line up with TRBD2. After removal of 1 base from V and 4 bases from J, the junction contained 3 bases not matched to a gene. CDR3 length: 15 residues. Per germline, CDR1 SGHTA and CDR2 FQGNSA. DNA for the CDR3: TGTGCCAGCAGCTTAGGAGCGGGAGGGGGAGAGACCCAGTACTTC. It yields the protein CASSLGAGGGETQYF.

This clonotype appeared a few times. The chain couples TRBV12-3 or TRBV12-4 to TRBJ2-4; D remains unclear. The ends were cut back, 1 base at V and 6 bases at J, with 10 bases in the middle. The CDR3 sequence is 14 residues long. CDR3 protein: CASSLDLPGNIQYF. The CDR3 DNA follows: TGTGCCAGCAGTTTAGACCTCCCGGGAAACATTCAGTACTTC.